What follows is one TCR beta chain and its context. Its antigen remains unidentified. Per-base qualities were not stored, and no clone one base away is much larger. This sample is part of a study of T cell changes during pregnancy in multiple sclerosis (dated by TCRdb to between 2017 and 2020). About the investigation overall: In women with multiple sclerosis, the researchers looked at how the T cell repertoire shifted as pregnancy progressed.

The CDR3, cysteine through phenylalanine, is 17 amino acids long. Solely the CDR3 DNA is kept, with 51 bases framed from the first base. CDR1 and CDR2 are read off the germline V gene as MGHRA and YSYEKL. V gives up 4 bases and J gives up 1 base, and the segment between their germline ends measures 17 bases. The library was obtained by the immunoSEQ multiplex PCR assay. TCRdb retrieved this table from immuneACCESS and kept in-frame rearrangements only. Not all clones are present; in checked studies, unresolved V genes account for under half, and no reason is known for the remainder. The sample profile shows around 45,000 clones; 85% to 90% of them were found once. The top ten clonotypes cover roughly 8% of the sample.

This sequence originates from a female donor with multiple sclerosis, enrolled in a pregnancy study. The source material was CD8+ T cells from peripheral blood mononuclear cells, sampled in the second trimester of pregnancy. Recombination joined TRBV4-1 with TRBJ2-1, with a weak D call of TRBD2 (7 bases match). CDR3 reads: CASSPKWGGPSYNEQFF. In nucleotides, the sequence is TGCGCCAGCAGCCCCAAGTGGGGGGGGCCTTCCTACAATGAGCAGTTCTTC.